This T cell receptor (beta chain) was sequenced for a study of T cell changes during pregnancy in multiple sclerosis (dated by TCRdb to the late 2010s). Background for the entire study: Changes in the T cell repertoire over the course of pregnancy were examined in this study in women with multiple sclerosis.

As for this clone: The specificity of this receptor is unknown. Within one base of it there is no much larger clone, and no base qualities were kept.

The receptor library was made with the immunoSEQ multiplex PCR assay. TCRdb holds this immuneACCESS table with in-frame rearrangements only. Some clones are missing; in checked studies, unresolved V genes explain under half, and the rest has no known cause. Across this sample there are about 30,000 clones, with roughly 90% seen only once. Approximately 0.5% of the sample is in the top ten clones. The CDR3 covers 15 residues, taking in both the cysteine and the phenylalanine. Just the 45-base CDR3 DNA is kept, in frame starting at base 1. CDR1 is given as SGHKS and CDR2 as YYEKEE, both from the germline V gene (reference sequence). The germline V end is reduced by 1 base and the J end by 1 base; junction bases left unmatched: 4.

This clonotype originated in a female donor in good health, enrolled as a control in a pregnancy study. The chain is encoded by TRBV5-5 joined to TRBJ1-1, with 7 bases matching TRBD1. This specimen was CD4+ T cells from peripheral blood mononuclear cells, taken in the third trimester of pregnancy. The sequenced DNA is TGTGCCAGCAGCTTGAGGGACAGATCGAACACTGAAGCTTTCTTT. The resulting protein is CASSLRDRSNTEAFF.